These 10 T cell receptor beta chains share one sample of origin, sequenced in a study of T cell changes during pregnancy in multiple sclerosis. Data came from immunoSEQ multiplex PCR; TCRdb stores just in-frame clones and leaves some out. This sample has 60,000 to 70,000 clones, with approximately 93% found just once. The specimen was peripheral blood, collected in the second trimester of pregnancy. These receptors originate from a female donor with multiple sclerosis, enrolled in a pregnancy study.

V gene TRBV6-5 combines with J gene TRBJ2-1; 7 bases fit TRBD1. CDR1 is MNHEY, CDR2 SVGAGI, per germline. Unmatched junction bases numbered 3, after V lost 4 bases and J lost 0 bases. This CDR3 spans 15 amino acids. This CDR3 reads CASSFDRDSYNEQFF. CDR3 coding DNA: TGTGCCAGCAGTTTTGACAGGGACTCCTACAATGAGCAGTTCTTC.

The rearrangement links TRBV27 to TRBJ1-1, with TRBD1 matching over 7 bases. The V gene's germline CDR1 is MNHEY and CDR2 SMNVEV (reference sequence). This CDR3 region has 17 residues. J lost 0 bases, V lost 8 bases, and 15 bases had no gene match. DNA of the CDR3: TGTGCCAGCCCCGACAGGGAGCCTAACAAGATGAACACTGAAGCTTTCTTT. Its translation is CASPDREPNKMNTEAFF.

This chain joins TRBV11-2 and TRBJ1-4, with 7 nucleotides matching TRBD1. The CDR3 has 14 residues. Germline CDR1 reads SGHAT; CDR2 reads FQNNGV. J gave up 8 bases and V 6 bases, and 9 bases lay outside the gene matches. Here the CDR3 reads CASSPPGQWEKLFF. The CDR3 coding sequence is TGTGCCAGCAGTCCGCCGGGACAGTGGGAAAAACTGTTTTTT.

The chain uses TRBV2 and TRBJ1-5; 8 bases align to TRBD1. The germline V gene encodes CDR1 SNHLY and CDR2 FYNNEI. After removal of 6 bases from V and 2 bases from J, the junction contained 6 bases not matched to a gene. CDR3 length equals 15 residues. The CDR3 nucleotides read TGTGCCAGCAGACTGGACAGGGCAGGCAATCAGCCCCAGCATTTT. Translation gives CASRLDRAGNQPQHF.

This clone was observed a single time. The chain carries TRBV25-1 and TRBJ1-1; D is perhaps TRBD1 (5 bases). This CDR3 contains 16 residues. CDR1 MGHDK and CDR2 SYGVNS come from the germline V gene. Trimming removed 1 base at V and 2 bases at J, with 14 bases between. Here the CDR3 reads CASSELGPLGNTEAFF. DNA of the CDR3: TGTGCCAGCAGTGAATTGGGGCCCTTAGGAAACACTGAAGCTTTCTTT. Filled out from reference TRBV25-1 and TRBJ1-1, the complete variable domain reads EADIYQTPRYLVIGTGKKITLECSQTMGHDKMYWYQQDPGMELHLIHYSYGVNSTEKGDLSSESTVSRIRTEHFPLTLESARPSHTSQYLCASSELGPLGNTEAFFGQGTRLTVV.

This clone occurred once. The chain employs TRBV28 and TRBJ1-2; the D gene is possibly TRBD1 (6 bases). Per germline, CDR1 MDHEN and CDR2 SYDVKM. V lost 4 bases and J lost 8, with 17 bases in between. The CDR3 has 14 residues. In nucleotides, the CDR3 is TGTGCCAGCAGTTCGGGACAAGGGGCTGGAGGCTACACCTTC. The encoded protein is CASSSGQGAGGYTF.

The DNA of the CDR3 is TGTGCCAGCAGCTTGACTGGGACAGGGAGCACAGATACGCAGTATTTT. Protein sequence: CASSLTGTGSTDTQYF. The chain recombines TRBV27 with TRBJ2-3; TRBD1 matches at 9 bases. CDR1 MNHEY and CDR2 SMNVEV come from the germline V gene (reference sequence). V gave up 6 bases and J gave up 0 bases; unmatched junction bases: 7. The CDR3 is 16 amino acids.

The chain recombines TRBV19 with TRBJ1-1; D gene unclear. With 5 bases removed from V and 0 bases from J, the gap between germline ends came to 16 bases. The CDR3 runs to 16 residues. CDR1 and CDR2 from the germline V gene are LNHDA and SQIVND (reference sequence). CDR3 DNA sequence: TGTGCCAGTAGTCGCAAGAGGAGCGTTATGAACACTGAAGCTTTCTTT. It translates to CASSRKRSVMNTEAFF.

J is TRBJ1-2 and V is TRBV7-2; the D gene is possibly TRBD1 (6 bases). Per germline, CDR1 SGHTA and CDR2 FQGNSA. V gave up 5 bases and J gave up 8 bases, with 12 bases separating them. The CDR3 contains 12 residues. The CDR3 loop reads CASSHNQGGYTF. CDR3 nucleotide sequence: TGTGCCAGCAGCCACAATCAGGGGGGCTACACCTTC.

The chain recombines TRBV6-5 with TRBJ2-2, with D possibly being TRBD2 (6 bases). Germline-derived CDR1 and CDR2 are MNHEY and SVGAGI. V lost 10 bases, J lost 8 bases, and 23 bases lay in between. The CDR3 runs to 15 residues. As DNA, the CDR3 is TGTGCCACCTCTAACTCCCGGCCGGCGGGGGGGGAGCTGTTTTTT. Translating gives CATSNSRPAGGELFF.